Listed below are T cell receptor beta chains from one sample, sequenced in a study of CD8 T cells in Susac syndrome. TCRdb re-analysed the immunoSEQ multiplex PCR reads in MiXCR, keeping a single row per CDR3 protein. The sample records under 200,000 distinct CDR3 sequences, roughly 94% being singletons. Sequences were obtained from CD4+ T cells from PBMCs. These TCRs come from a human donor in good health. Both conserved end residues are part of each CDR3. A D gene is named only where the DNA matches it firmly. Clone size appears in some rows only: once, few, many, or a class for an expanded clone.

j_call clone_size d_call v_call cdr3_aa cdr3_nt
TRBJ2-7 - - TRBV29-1 CSVGTFSYEQYF TGCAGCGTGGGGACGTTCTCCTACGAGCAGTACTTC
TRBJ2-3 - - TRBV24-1 CATQGDTDTQYF TGTGCCACCCAAGGGGACACAGATACGCAGTATTTT
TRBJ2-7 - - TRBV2 CASSVVGYEQYF TGTGCCAGCTCAGTAGTGGGCTACGAGCAGTACTTC
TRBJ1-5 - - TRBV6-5 CASGPSGHSNQPQHF TGTGCCAGCGGGCCCAGTGGCCATAGCAATCAGCCCCAGCATTTT
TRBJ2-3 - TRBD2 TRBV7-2 CATGEGLRTDTQYF TGTGCCACCGGGGAGGGGCTTCGCACAGATACGCAGTATTTT
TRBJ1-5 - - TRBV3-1 CASSHSDRGNQPQHF TGTGCCAGCAGCCACTCGGACAGAGGCAATCAGCCCCAGCATTTT
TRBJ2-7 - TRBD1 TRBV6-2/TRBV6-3 CASSRGTNEQYF TGTGCCAGCAGCAGGGGGACGAACGAGCAGTACTTC
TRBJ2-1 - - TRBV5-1 CASSLEGKQFF TGCGCCAGCAGCTTGGAGGGTAAGCAGTTCTTC
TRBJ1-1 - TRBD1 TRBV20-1 CSARKPLAGGPEAFF TGCAGTGCTAGAAAGCCCCTGGCAGGGGGCCCTGAAGCTTTCTTT
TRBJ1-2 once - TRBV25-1 CASSDVGYTF TGTGCCAGCAGTGACGTAGGCTACACCTTC
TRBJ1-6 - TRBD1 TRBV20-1 CSARLSDREINSPLHF TGCAGTGCTCGACTCTCGGACAGGGAGATTAATTCACCCCTCCACTTT
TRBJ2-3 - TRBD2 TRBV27 CASSSSGTQYF TGTGCCAGCAGCTCTAGCGGTACGCAGTATTTT
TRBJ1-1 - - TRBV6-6 CATAGVGTEAFF TGTGCCACCGCAGGGGTTGGTACTGAAGCTTTCTTT
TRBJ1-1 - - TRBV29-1 CSANRRAGITEAFF TGCAGCGCCAACCGTCGGGCAGGGATCACTGAAGCTTTCTTT
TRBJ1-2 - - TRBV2 CASSEKRGGYTF TGTGCCAGCAGTGAAAAACGGGGAGGCTACACCTTC
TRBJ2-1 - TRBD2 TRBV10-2 CASSGGLAAYNEQFF TGCGCCAGCAGTGGGGGACTAGCGGCTTACAATGAGCAGTTCTTC
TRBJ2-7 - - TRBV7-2 CASSLALGVSYEQYF TGTGCCAGCAGCTTAGCGCTCGGCGTCTCCTACGAGCAGTACTTC
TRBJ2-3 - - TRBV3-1 CASSPATPADTQYF TGTGCCAGCAGCCCCGCTACACCCGCAGATACGCAGTATTTT
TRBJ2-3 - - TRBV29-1 CSVEKAVSTDTQYF TGCAGCGTTGAAAAAGCGGTCTCCACAGATACGCAGTATTTT
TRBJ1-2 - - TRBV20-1 CSARDPEKGGYTF TGCAGTGCTAGAGATCCGGAGAAGGGCGGCTACACCTTC
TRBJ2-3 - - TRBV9 CASSVFREIRTDTQYF TGTGCCAGCAGCGTTTTCCGGGAAATTCGCACAGATACGCAGTATTTT
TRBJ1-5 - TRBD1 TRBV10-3 CAISEGQGRGNQPQHF TGTGCCATCAGTGAGGGACAGGGCCGAGGCAATCAGCCCCAGCATTTT
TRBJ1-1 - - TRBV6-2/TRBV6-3 CASRTGTGNTEAFF TGTGCCAGCAGGACCGGGACGGGGAACACTGAAGCTTTCTTT
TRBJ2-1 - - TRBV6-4 CASSEYTVTPYNEQFF TGTGCCAGCAGTGAATATACGGTGACGCCCTACAATGAGCAGTTCTTC
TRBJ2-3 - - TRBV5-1 CASSWGGESDTQYF TGCGCCAGCAGCTGGGGAGGAGAGTCAGATACGCAGTATTTT
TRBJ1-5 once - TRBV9 CASSTLEGQPQHF TGTGCCAGCAGCACCCTCGAGGGTCAGCCCCAGCATTTT
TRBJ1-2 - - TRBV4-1 CASSQDDPSVSGYTF TGCGCCAGCAGCCAGGACGACCCTAGTGTAAGTGGCTACACCTTC
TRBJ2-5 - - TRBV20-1 CSAPEGTETQYF TGCAGTGCCCCCGAGGGGACGGAGACCCAGTACTTC
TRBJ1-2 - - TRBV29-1 CSSSGLLTGGYTF TGCAGCTCATCGGGACTGCTAACGGGAGGCTACACCTTC
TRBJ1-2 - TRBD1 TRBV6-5 CASSYTGGDLGYTF TGTGCCAGCAGTTACACAGGGGGCGACCTTGGCTACACCTTC
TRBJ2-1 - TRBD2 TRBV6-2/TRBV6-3 CASSQSLAGESEQFF TGTGCCAGCAGTCAATCACTAGCGGGAGAAAGTGAGCAGTTCTTC
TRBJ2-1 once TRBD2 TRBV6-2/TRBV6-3 CASSWGGAYNEQFF TGTGCCAGCAGTTGGGGGGGAGCCTACAATGAGCAGTTCTTC
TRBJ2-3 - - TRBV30 CAWYRPSTDTQYF TGTGCCTGGTACAGACCTAGCACAGATACGCAGTATTTT
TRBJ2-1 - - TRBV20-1 CSASDGAYNEQFF TGCAGTGCCTCAGACGGAGCCTACAATGAGCAGTTCTTC
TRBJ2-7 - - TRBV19 CASSLNPAGAPYEQYF TGTGCCAGTAGTCTAAACCCGGCCGGGGCCCCCTACGAGCAGTACTTC
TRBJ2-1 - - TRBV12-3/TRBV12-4 CASSFFKLGEQFF TGTGCCAGCAGTTTTTTTAAATTGGGAGAGCAGTTCTTC
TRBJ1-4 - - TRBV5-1 CASSLTATNEKLFF TGCGCCAGCAGCTTGACAGCAACTAATGAAAAACTGTTTTTT
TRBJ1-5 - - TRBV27 CASSLRRFSNQPQHF TGTGCCAGCAGTTTGCGACGGTTTAGCAATCAGCCCCAGCATTTT
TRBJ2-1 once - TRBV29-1 CSVAVGSYNEQFF TGCAGCGTTGCGGTGGGTTCCTACAATGAGCAGTTCTTC
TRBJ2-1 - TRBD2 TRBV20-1 CSARGDYHNEQFF TGCAGTGCTAGAGGGGACTACCACAATGAGCAGTTCTTC
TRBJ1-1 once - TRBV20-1 CSARPPQGGGNTEAFF TGCAGTGCTAGACCCCCGCAGGGCGGGGGGAACACTGAAGCTTTCTTT
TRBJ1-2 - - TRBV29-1 CSVDRGSGYTF TGCAGCGTTGATCGGGGTTCTGGCTACACCTTC
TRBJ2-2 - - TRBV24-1 CATRTPNTGELFF TGTGCCACCAGGACCCCGAACACCGGGGAGCTGTTTTTT
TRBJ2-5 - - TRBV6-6 CASSYSETQYF TGTGCCAGCAGTTACTCGGAGACCCAGTACTTC
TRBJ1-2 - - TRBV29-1 CSVEELRSTGTF TGCAGCGTTGAAGAGTTACGATCTACGGGCACCTTC
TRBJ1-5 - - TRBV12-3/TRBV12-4 CASRLREGNQPQHF TGTGCCAGCAGACTAAGGGAGGGCAATCAGCCCCAGCATTTT
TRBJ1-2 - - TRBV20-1 CSARVTGYGYTF TGCAGTGCTAGGGTTACCGGCTATGGCTACACCTTC
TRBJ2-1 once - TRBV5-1 CASSFYPNEQFF TGCGCCAGCAGCTTTTATCCTAATGAGCAGTTCTTC
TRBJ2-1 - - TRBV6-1 CASSELGGAYNEQFF TGTGCCAGCAGTGAGCTCGGAGGAGCCTACAATGAGCAGTTCTTC
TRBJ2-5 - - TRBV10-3 CAITPGFQETQYF TGTGCCATCACCCCGGGATTTCAAGAGACCCAGTACTTC
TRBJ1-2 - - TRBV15 CATSRAQGSYGYTF TGTGCCACCAGCAGAGCTCAGGGCAGCTATGGCTACACCTTC
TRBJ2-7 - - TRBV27 CASSYLRGYEQYF TGTGCCAGCAGTTACCTTCGGGGCTACGAGCAGTACTTC
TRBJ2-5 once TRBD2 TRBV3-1 CASSTTGTSGAETQYF TGTGCCAGCAGCACGACCGGGACTAGCGGGGCAGAGACCCAGTACTTC
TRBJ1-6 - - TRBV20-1 CSALRGDSYNSPLHF TGCAGTGCCCTCCGCGGGGATTCCTATAATTCACCCCTCCACTTT
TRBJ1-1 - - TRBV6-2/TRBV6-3 CASTRGGQATEAFF TGTGCCAGCACCCGTGGGGGGCAGGCCACTGAAGCTTTCTTT
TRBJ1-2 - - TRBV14 CASRPDRFYGYTF TGTGCCAGCAGACCGGACAGATTCTATGGCTACACCTTC
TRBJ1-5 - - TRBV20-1 CSASMSGFVSNQPQHF TGCAGTGCTAGTATGTCGGGGTTCGTGAGCAATCAGCCCCAGCATTTT